This TCR beta chain emerged from a study of blood T cells in healthy people across ages. Whole-study findings and limits: Among long-lived donors, naive CD4+ cells were more numerous and diversity higher than in aged donors. TCR beta diversity was tightly associated with the proportion of naive T cells.

With a J-beta primer mix and a sample-barcoded 5' primer, a second PCR ran about 7 to 12 cycles. The authors tagged each cDNA molecule using a template-switch adaptor with 12 random nucleotides. Using its own MiXCR run on the 5' RACE reads, TCRdb lists one record per CDR3 protein. The sample carries fewer than 900,000 distinct CDR3 sequences, 45% to 50% recorded once. Roughly 9.5 milliliters of peripheral blood were drawn from each donor into EDTA-treated tubes. This clonotype was counted a few times. Its antigen is unidentified. Sequencing used blood. This clonotype was sampled from a woman aged 60-75 years in good health.

The CDR3 DNA is TGCAGCGTTGATGCCCTGGAAGAGACCCAGTACTTC. Translating it yields CSVDALEETQYF. The chain uses TRBV29-1 and TRBJ2-5; no reliable D call. Trimming removed 3 bases at V and 3 bases at J, with 8 bases between. The CDR3 runs 12 residues. The germline V gene has CDR1 SQVTM and CDR2 ANQGSEA. The variable domain in full, completed from reference TRBV29-1 and TRBJ2-5, reads SAVISQKPSRDICQRGTSLTIQCQVDSQVTMMFWYRQQPGQSLTLIATANQGSEATYESGFVIDKFPISRPNLTFSTLTVSNMSPEDSSIYLCSVDALEETQYFGPGTRLLVL.